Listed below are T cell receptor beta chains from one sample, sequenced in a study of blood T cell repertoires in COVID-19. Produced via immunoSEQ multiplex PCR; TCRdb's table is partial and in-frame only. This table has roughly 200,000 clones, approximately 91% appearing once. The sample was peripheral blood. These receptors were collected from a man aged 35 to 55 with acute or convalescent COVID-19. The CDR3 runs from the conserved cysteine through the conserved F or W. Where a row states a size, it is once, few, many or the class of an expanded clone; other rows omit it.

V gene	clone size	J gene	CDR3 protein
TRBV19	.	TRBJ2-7	CASSPPPTGLSYEQYF
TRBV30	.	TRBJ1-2	CAWSVSGGGYTF
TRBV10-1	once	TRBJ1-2	CASSDSDQIPPMLDYGYTF
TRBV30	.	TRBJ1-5	CAWSARMGNQPQHF
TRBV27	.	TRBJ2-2	CASSLRGRGNTGELFF
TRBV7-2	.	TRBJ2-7	CASSLEGGASYEQYF
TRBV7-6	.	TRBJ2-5	CASSLTGLAGGLLPETQYF
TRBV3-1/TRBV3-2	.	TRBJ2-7	CASSVTGGGVYEQYF
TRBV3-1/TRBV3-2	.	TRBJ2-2	CASSQDASGGGTGELFF
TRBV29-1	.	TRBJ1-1	CSVGQGGLNTEAFF
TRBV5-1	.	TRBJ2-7	CASSLDGTGSYEQYF
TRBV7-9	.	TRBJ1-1	CASSRDWTGGNTEAFF
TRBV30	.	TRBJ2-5	CAWSPGRQETQYF
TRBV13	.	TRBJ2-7	CASSSRGGSYEQYF
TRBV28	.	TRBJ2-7	CASSLSGTGGYEQYF
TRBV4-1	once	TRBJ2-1	CASSLGGSYNEQFF
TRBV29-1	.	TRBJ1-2	CSAAGGNYGYTF
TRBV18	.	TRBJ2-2	CASSTRRENTGELFF
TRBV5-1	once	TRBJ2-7	CASSLPLAGGSYEQYF
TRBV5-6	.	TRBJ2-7	CASSSPWAAGSYEQYF
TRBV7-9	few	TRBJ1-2	CASSNRDRGSGYGYTF
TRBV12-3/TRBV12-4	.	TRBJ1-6	CASSYEGDSPLHF
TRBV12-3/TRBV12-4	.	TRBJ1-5	CASRDFNQPQHF
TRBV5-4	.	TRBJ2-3	CASSWRGPSYTDTQYF
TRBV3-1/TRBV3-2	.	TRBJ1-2	CASSQRFGQGRYGYTF
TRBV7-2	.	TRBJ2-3	CASSPVAGATDTQYF
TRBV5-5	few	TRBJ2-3	CASSLVSGVGPTDTQYF
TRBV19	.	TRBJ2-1	CASSIDGTGYRNEQFF
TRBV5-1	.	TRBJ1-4	CASSWGPTGATNEKLFF
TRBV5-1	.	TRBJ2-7	CASSPRNRDYEQYF
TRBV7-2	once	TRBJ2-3	CASSLRGFPTDTQYF
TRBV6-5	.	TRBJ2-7	CASSGQGLYEQYF
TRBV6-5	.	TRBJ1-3	CASSNNRGRGNTIYF
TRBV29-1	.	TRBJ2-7	CSVWWGATYEQYF
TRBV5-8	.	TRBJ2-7	CASSLTGNYEQYF
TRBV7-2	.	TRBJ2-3	CASSLQGALDTQYF
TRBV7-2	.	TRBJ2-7	CASSQRPRPGGYEQYF
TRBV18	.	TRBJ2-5	CASSPGQEWMETQYF
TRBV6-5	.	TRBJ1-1	CASSSSGEFEAFF
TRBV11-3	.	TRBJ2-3	CASSLNLDTQYF
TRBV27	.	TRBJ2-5	CASRGGSGGKETQYF
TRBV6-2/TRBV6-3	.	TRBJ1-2	CASSLTGARSYGYTF
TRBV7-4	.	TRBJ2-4	CASSWRRRKGLAGGSKNIQYF
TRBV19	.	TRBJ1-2	CASSIKGDYGYTF
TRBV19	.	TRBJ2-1	CASSGRGAGEQFF
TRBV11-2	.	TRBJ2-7	CASSLAPGANYEQYF
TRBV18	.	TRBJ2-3	CASSPTSTDTQYF
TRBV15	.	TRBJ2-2	CATSTGVANTGELFF
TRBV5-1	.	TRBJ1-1	CASSIDRSTEAFF
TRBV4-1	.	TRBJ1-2	CASSQDPPGTANYGYTF
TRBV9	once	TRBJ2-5	CASSPGQGPQETQYF
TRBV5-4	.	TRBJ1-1	CASSLAQGQRNTEAFF
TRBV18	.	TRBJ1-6	CASSPGDRTYNSPLHF
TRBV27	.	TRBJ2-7	CASSSSRYEQYF
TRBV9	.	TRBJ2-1	CASSPGGGAYNEQFF
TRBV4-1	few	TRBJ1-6	CASSQGEPYNSPLHF
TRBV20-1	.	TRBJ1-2	CSVGAVNGYTF
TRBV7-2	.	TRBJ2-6	CASSFGQVVSGANVLTF
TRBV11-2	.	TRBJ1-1	CASSLAGGPNTEAFF